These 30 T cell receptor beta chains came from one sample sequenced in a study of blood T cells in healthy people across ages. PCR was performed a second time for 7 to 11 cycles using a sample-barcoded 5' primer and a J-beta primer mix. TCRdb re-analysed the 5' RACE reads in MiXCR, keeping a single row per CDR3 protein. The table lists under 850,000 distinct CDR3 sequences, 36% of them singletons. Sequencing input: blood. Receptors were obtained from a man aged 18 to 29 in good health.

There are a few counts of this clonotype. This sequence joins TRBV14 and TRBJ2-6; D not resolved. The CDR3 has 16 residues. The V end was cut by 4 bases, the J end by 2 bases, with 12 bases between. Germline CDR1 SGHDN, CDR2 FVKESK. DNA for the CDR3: TGTGCCAGCAGCCGTAGAAGGGCCGCTGGGGCCAACGTCCTGACTTTC. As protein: CASSRRRAAGANVLTF.

The CDR3 region has the DNA TGCAGTGCTAGAGGGGCTAACGGGGGGCAAAGGGAGACCCAGTACTTC. Translated, it gives CSARGANGGQRETQYF. The V gene is TRBV20-1, the J gene TRBJ2-5; D may be TRBD2 (7 bases). Germline CDR1 reads DFQATT; CDR2 reads SNEGSKA (reference sequence). The CDR3 contains 16 residues. Trimming removed 1 base from V and 5 bases from J, with 20 bases in between.

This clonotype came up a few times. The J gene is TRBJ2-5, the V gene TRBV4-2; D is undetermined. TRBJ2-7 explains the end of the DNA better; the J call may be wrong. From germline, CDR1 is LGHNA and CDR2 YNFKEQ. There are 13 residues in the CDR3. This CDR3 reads CASSQAPGYEQYF. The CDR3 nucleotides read TGTGCCAGCAGCCAAGCCCCGGGCTACGAGCAGTACTTC.

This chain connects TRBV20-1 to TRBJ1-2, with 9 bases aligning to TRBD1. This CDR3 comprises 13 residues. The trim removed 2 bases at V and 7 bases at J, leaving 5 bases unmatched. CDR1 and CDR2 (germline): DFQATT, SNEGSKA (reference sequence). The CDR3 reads CSARIQGALGYTF. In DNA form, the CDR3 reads TGCAGTGCTAGAATACAGGGGGCGCTTGGCTACACCTTC.

The CDR3 protein is CASSILAGGTVDTQYF. CDR3 bases: TGTGCCAGCAGCATACTAGCGGGGGGGACTGTGGATACGCAGTATTTT. This sequence joins TRBV7-2 and TRBJ2-3; TRBD2 matches at 13 bases. The CDR3 is made up of 16 amino acids. Germline V gene data show CDR1 as SGHTA and CDR2 as FQGNSA. Trimming took 5 bases from V and 6 from J; bases not matched to a gene: 8.

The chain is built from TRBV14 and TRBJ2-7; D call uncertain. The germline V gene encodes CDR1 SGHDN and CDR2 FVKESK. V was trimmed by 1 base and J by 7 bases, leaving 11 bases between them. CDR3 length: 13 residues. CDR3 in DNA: TGTGCCAGCAGCCAAGCCCAGTATGGGGAGCAGTACTTC. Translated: CASSQAQYGEQYF.

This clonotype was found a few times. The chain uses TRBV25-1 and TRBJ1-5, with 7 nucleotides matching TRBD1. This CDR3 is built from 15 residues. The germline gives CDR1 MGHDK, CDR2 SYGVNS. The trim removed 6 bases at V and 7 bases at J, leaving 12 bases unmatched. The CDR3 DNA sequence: TGTGCCAGCAGCATTCAGGGGGTTCGTGACCAGCCCCAGCATTTT. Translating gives CASSIQGVRDQPQHF.

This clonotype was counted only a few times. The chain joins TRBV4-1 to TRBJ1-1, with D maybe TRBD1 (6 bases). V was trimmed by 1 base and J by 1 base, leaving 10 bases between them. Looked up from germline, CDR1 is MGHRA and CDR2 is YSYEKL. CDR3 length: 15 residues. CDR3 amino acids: CASSQGRGWNTEAFF. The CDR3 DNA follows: TGCGCCAGCAGCCAAGGCAGGGGATGGAACACTGAAGCTTTCTTT.

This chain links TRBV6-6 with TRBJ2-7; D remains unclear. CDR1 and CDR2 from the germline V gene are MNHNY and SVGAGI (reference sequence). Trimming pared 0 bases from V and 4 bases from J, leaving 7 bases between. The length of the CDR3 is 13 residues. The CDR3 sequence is CASSYSTPYEQYF. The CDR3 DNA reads TGTGCCAGCAGTTACTCGACACCGTACGAGCAGTACTTC.

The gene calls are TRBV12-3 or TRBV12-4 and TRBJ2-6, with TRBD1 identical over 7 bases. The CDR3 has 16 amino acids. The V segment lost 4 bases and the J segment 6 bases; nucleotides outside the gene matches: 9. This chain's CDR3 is CASSSPRQGLANVLTF. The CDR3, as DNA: TGTGCCAGCAGTTCACCACGACAGGGTTTGGCCAACGTCCTGACTTTC.

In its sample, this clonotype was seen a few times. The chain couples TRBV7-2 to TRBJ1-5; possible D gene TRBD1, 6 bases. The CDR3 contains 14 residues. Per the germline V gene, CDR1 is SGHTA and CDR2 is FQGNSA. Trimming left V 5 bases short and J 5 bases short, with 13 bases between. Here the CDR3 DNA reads TGTGCCAGCAGCCAAGGGGGGCGGGATCAGCCCCAGCATTTT. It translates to CASSQGGRDQPQHF.

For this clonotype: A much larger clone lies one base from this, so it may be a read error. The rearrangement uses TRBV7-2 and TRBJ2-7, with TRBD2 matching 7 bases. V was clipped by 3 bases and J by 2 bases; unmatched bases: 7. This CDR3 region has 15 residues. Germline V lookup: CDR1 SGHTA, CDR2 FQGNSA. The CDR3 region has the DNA TGTGCCAGCAGCTTTGCCCGGGACTATACCTACGAGCAGTACTTC. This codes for CASSFARDYTYEQYF.

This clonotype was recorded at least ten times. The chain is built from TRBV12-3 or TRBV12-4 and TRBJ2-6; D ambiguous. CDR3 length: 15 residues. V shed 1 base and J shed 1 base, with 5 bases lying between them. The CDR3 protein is CASSLGLSGANVLTF. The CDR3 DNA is TGTGCCAGCAGTTTAGGTCTATCTGGGGCCAACGTCCTGACTTTC.

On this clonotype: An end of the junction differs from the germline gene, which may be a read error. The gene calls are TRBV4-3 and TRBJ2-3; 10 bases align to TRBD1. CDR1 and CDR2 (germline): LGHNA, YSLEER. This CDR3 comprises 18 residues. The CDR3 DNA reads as TGCGCCAGCAGCCAAAGGGACAGGGGTGTCCTTGGAACAGATACGCGGTATTTT. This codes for CASSQRDRGVLGTDTRYF.

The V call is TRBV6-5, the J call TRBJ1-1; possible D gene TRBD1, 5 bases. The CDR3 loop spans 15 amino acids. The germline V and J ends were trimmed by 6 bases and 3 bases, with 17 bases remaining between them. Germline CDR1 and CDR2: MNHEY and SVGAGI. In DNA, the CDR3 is TGTGCCAGCAGCAAGTCGGGGCTACAGGACACTGAAGCTTTCTTT. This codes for CASSKSGLQDTEAFF.

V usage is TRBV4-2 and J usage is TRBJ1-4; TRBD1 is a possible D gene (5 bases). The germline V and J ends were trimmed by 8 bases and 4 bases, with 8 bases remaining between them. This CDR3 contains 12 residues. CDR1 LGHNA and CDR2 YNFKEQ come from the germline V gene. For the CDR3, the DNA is TGTGCCAGCCGGGGGTATAATGAAAAACTGTTTTTT. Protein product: CASRGYNEKLFF.

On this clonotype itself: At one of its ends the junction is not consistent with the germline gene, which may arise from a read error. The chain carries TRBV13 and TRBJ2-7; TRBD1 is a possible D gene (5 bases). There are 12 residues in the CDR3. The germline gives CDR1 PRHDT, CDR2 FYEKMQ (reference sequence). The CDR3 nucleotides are TGTGCCGGCAGTAGCAGGGCGGACGAGCAGTACTTC. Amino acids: CAGSSRADEQYF.

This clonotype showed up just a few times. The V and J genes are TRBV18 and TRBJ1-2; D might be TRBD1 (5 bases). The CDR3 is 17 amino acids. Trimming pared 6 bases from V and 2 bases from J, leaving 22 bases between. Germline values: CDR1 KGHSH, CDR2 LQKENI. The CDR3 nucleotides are TGTGCCAGCTCGCCGGCGAGGGGCGCAACCCTAAACTATGGCTACACCTTC. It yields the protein CASSPARGATLNYGYTF.

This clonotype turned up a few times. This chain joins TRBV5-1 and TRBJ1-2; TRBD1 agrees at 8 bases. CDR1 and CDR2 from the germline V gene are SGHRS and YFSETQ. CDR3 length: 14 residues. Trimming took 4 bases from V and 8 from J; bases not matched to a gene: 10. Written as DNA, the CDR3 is TGCGCCAGCAGCGCCTCAGGGGGCCAAGAAGGCTACACCTTC. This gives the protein CASSASGGQEGYTF.

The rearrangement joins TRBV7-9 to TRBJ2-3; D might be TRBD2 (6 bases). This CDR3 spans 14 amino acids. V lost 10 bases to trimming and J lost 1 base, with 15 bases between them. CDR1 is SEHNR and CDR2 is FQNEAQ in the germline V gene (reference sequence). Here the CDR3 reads CATPSRDGTDTQYF. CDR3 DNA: TGTGCCACTCCGTCGCGGGATGGCACAGATACGCAGTATTTT.

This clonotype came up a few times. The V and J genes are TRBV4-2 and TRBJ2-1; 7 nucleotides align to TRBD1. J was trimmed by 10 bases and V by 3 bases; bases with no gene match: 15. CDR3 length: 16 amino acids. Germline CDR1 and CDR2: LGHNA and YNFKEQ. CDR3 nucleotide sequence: TGTGCCAGCAGCCACATCAGACAGGGCGGTTCCGACGAGCAGTTCTTC. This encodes CASSHIRQGGSDEQFF.

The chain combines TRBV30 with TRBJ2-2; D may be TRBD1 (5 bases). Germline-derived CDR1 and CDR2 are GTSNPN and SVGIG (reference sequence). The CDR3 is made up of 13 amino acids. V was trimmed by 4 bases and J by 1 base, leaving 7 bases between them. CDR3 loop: CAWTRENTGELFF. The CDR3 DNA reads TGTGCCTGGACCAGGGAGAACACCGGGGAGCTGTTTTTT. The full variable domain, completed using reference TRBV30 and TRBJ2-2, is SQTIHQWPATLVQPVGSPLSLECTVEGTSNPNLYWYRQAAGRGLQLLFYSVGIGQISSEVPQNLSASRPQDRQFILSSKKLLLSDSGFYLCAWTRENTGELFFGEGSRLTVL.

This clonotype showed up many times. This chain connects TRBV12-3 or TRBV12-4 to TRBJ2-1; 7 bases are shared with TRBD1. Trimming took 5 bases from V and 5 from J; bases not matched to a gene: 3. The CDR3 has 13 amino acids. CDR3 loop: CASSRDRNNEQFF. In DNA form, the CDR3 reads TGTGCCAGCAGTCGGGACAGAAACAATGAGCAGTTCTTC.

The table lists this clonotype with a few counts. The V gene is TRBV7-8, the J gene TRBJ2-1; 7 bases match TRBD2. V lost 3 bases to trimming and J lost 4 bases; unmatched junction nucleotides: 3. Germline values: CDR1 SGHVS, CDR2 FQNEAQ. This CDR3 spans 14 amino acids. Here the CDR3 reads CASSFAGGYNEQFF. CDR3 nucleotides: TGTGCCAGCAGCTTTGCCGGGGGGTACAATGAGCAGTTCTTC. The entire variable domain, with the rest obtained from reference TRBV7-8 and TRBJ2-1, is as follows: GAGVSQSPRYKVAKRGQDVALRCDPISGHVSLFWYQQALGQGPEFLTYFQNEAQLDKSGLPSDRFFAERPEGSVSTLKIQRTQQEDSAVYLCASSFAGGYNEQFFGPGTRLTVL.

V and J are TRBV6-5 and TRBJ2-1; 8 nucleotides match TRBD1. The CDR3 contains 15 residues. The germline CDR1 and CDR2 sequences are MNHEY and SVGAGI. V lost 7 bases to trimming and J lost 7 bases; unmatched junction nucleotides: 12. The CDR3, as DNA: TGTGCCAGCACCCTTACAGGGGGGTCCTTGAATGAGCAGTTCTTC. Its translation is CASTLTGGSLNEQFF.

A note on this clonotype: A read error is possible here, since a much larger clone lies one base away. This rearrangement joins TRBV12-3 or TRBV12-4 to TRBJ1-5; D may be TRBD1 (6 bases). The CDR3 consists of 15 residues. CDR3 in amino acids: CAGSLGAGDGQPQHF. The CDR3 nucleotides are TGTGCCGGCAGTTTAGGCGCAGGGGATGGCCAGCCCCAGCATTTT.

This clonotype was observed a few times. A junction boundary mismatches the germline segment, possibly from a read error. The DNA for the CDR3 is TGTGCCAGCAGTCTCTCCGTGACAGCAGATGCGCAGTATTTT. Translation: CASSLSVTADAQYF. This sequence joins TRBV12-3 or TRBV12-4 and TRBJ2-3; TRBD1 is a possible D gene (5 bases). The CDR3 loop spans 14 amino acids.

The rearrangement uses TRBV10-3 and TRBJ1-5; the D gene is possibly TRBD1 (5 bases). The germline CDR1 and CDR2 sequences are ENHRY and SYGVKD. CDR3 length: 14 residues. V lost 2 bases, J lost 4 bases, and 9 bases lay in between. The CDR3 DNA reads TGTGCCATCAGTGAGGCGGGGCAGAATCAGCCCCAGCATTTT. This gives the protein CAISEAGQNQPQHF.

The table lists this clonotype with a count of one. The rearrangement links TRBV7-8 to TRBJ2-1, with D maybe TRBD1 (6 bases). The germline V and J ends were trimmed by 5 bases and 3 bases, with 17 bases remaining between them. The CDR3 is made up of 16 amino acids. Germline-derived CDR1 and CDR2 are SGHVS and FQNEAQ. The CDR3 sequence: CASSLRDISNYNEQFF. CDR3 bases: TGTGCCAGCAGCCTAAGGGACATCTCCAACTACAATGAGCAGTTCTTC.

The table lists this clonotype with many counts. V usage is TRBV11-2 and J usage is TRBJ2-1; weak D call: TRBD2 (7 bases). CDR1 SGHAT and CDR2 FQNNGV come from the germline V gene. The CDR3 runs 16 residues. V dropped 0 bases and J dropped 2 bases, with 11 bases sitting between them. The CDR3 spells CASSLDEGGAYNEQFF. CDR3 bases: TGTGCCAGCAGCTTAGATGAAGGGGGGGCCTACAATGAGCAGTTCTTC.